The rows below give T cell receptor beta chains drawn from one sample of a study of T-cell memory formation after mild COVID-19. TCRdb re-analysed the 5' RACE reads in MiXCR, keeping a single row per CDR3 protein. This sample has about 190,000 distinct CDR3 sequences, with 18% found just once. Sample: PBMCs or a T cell subset sorted from them (not recorded which). Receptors originate from an adult woman who had mild COVID-19 (a few samples of this study predate the infection). Cell type and time point are not known. Each CDR3 is given with its conserved first and last residue. Fields, in order: J gene, clone size, D gene, V gene, CDR3 DNA, CDR3 protein. The D gene is left open where the match is weak. For some rows the clone size is stated as once, few or many, or as a class when expanded; others skip it.

TRBJ2-3	.	TRBD2	TRBV29-1	TGCAGCGTGGGGACTAGCGGGGACTACACAGATACGCAGTATTTT	CSVGTSGDYTDTQYF
TRBJ1-3	.	.	TRBV12-3/TRBV12-4	TGTGCCAGCAGTTATCTCCCCGGGGGGCTAGGAAACACCATATATTTT	CASSYLPGGLGNTIYF
TRBJ1-5	.	.	TRBV7-2	TGTGCCAGCAGCTTAGAATTTCAGCCCCAGCATTTT	CASSLEFQPQHF
TRBJ2-7	.	.	TRBV12-5	TGTGCTAGTGGTTTGGGGAACAGGGACTCGGCAGGGCAGTACTTC	CASGLGNRDSAGQYF
TRBJ2-3	many	.	TRBV5-1	TGCGCCAGCAGCTCCGGGACTAGCACAGATACGCAGTATTTT	CASSSGTSTDTQYF
TRBJ2-5	.	.	TRBV11-2	TGTGCCAGCAGCTTACGGGGGCTCCAGTACTTC	CASSLRGLQYF
TRBJ2-1	few	TRBD2	TRBV4-1	TGCGCCAGCATTCGGACGGGGACTAGCGGGGGGCCGTCGATGATCTTC	CASIRTGTSGGPSMIF
TRBJ1-4	.	.	TRBV9	TGTGCCAGCAGCGTAGCAACGGGGGTCAGGGGCTTCAGTGAAAAACTGTTTTTT	CASSVATGVRGFSEKLFF
TRBJ1-2	few	.	TRBV7-9	TGTGCCAGCAGCGGGACAACCTGGGGCTATGGCTACACCTTC	CASSGTTWGYGYTF
TRBJ1-2	.	.	TRBV7-3	TGTGCCAGCAGCTTAGCCCCGTCGGGGGCTGAAGGCTACACCTTC	CASSLAPSGAEGYTF
TRBJ2-5	few	TRBD2	TRBV7-7	TGTGCTAGCAGCTCCCTAGCGGGAGTTAAAGAGACCCAGTACTTC	CASSSLAGVKETQYF
TRBJ2-7	.	.	TRBV5-4	TGTGCCAGCAGCTTGGAGTTGGCAGCCTACGAGCAGTACTTC	CASSLELAAYEQYF
TRBJ2-1	.	TRBD1	TRBV18	TGTGCCAGCTCACCACAGGGGGCCTCCTACAATGAGCAGTTCTTC	CASSPQGASYNEQFF
TRBJ1-2	few	.	TRBV7-9	TGTGCCAGCAGCCCCGAGGCACACGGGCTCGGAGGCTACACCTTC	CASSPEAHGLGGYTF
TRBJ2-5	.	TRBD1	TRBV20-1	TGCAGTGCTAGAGGGGACAGGGAGACCCAGTACTTC	CSARGDRETQYF
TRBJ2-7	few	TRBD1	TRBV7-2	TGTGCCAGCAGCCGGGACAGGGGATCCTACGAGCAGTACTTC	CASSRDRGSYEQYF
TRBJ2-3	few	.	TRBV2	TGTGCCAGCAACCTCGAGGCTAGCGTAAGGGCAGATACGCAGTATTTT	CASNLEASVRADTQYF
TRBJ2-1	.	.	TRBV7-2	TGTGCCAGCAGCTTATGGGGAACAGGGACAAACAATGAGCAGTTCTTC	CASSLWGTGTNNEQFF
TRBJ2-3	.	TRBD1	TRBV9	TGTGCCAGCGGACTAACACCGGGACAGGGGACAGATACGCAGTATTTT	CASGLTPGQGTDTQYF
TRBJ2-7	.	.	TRBV12-3/TRBV12-4	TGTGCCAGCAGACAGGGTCGGAACTACGAGCAGTACTTC	CASRQGRNYEQYF
TRBJ2-2	.	.	TRBV13	TGTGCCAGCGAAGGGATACCCAGGGCCGGGGAGCTGTTTTTT	CASEGIPRAGELFF
TRBJ2-1	.	.	TRBV25-1	TGTGCCAGCAGTACCCTGGGCAATGAGCAGTTCTTC	CASSTLGNEQFF
TRBJ1-1	.	.	TRBV9	TGTGCCAGCAGACCCCTCGCGGGCCGGTACACTGAAGCTTTCTTT	CASRPLAGRYTEAFF
TRBJ1-1	few	.	TRBV11-3	TGTGCCAGCAGCTTAGAAGTTCCGGGGAGGAAGTACACTGAAGCTTTCTTT	CASSLEVPGRKYTEAFF
TRBJ2-7	.	TRBD1	TRBV7-9	TGTGCCAGCAGCGCCCCGTGGGACAGGAACCACGAGCAGTACTTC	CASSAPWDRNHEQYF